This T cell receptor (beta chain) was documented in a study of human T cells and chemical hapten exposure. The wider study: Small pooled library volume differences chiefly drove per-sample TCR yield variation. Whole-study results and caveats: The donors suffered from alopecia, so their immune response may not match that of healthy people.

TCRdb reprocessed the RACE reads with MiXCR, giving one entry per CDR3 protein. The sample holds around 350,000 distinct CDR3 sequences, over 5% seen once. In the case of this clonotype: The antigen is undetermined.

The CDR3 is 13 amino acids. In germline, CDR1 is SGHTS, CDR2 YDEGEE. With V trimmed by 4 bases and J by 15 bases, 10 bases remained unmatched. The time point denotes: pre-sensitization, week 0. Treatment given: therapeutic diphenylcyclopropenone sensitization with weekly scalp DPC. This receptor was taken from a woman between 18 and 29 years old with alopecia areata. Some clones in this sample may be carry-over from other donors' samples. This chain joins TRBV5-8 and TRBJ1-6; 7 nucleotides align to TRBD1. Sequenced material: whole blood, taken in connection with sensitization to the hapten diphenylcyclopropenone (DPC). The CDR3 region is CASSNNRGLVLHF. The DNA of the CDR3 is TGTGCCAGCAGCAATAACAGGGGACTAGTCCTCCACTTT.